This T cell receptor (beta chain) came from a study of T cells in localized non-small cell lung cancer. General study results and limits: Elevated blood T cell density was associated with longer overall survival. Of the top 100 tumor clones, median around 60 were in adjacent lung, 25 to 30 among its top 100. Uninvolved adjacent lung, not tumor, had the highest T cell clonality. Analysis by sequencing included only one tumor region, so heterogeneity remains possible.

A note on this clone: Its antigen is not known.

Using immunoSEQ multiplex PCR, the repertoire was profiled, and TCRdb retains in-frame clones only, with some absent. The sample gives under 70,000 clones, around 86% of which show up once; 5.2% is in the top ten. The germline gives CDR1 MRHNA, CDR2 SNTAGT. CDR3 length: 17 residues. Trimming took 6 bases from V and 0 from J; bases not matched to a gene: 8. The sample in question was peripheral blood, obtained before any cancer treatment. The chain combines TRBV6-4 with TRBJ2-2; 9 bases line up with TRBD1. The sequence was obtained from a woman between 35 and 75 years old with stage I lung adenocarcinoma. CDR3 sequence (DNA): TGTGCCAGCAGCAGGTTCGGGACAGGGTCGAACACCGGGGAGCTGTTTTTT. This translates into CASSRFGTGSNTGELFF.